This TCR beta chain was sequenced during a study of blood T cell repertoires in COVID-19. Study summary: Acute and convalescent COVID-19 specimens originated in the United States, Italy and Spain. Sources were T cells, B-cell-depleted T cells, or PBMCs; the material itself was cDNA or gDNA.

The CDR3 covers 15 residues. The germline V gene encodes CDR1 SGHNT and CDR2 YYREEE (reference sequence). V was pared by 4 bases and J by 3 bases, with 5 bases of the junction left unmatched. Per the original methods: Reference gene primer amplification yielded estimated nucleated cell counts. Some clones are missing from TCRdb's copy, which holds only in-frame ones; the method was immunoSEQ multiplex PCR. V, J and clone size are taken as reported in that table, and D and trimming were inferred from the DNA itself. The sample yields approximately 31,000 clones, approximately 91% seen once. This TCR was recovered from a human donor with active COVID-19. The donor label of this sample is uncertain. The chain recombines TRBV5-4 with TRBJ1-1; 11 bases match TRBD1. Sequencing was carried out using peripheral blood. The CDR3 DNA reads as TGTGCCAGCAGCCCCGGACAGGGGGCGTACACTGAAGCTTTCTTT. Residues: CASSPGQGAYTEAFF.